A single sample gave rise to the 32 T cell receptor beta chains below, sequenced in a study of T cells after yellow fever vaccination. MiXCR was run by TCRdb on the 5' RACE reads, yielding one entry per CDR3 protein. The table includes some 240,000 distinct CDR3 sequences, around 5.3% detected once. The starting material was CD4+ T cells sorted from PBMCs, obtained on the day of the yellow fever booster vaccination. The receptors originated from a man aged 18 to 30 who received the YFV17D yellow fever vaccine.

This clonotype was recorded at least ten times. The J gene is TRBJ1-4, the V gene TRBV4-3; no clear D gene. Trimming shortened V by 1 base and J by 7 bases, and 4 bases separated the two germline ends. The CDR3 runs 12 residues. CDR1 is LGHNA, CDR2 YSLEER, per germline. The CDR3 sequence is CASSQGPEKLFF. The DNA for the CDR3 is TGCGCCAGCAGCCAAGGGCCTGAAAAACTGTTTTTT.

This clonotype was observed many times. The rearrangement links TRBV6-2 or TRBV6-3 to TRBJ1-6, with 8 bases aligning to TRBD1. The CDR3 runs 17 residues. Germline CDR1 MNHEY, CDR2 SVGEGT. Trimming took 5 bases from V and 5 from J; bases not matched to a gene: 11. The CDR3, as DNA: TGTGCCAGCAGTCCGTTCCAGGGGGCGGACCATAATTCACCCCTCCACTTT. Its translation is CASSPFQGADHNSPLHF.

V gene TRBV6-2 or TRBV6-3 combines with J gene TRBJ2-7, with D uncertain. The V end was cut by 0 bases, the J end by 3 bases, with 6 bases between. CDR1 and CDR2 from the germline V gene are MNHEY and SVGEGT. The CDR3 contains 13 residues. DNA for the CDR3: TGTGCCAGCAGTTACTCTCAGGACTACGAGCAGTACGTC. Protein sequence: CASSYSQDYEQYV.

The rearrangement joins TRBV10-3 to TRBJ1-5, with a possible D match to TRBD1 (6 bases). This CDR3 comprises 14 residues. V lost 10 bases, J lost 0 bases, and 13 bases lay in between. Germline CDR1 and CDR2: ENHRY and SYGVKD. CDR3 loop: CATRGRDSNQPQHF. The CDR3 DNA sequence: TGTGCCACGAGGGGGAGGGATAGCAATCAGCCCCAGCATTTT.

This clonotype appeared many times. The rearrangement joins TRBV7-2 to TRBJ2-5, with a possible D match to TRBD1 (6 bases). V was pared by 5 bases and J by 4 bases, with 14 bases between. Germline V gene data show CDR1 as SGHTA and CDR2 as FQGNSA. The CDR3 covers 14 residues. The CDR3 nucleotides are TGTGCCAGCAGCCGACAGGCGATGTCAGAGACCCAGTACTTC. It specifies CASSRQAMSETQYF.

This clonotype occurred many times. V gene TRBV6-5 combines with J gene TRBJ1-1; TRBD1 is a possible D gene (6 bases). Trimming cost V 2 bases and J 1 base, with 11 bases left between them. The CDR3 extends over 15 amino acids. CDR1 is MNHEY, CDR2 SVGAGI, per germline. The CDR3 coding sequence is TGTGCCAGCAGTTACACAGGGACGGGGAACACTGAAGCTTTCTTT. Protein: CASSYTGTGNTEAFF.

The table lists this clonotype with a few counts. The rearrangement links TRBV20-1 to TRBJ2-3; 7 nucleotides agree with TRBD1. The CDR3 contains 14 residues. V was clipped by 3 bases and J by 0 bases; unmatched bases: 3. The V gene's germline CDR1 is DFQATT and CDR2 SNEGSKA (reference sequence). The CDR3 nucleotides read TGCAGTGCTAGTAGGGGGCTGAGCACAGATACGCAGTATTTT. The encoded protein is CSASRGLSTDTQYF.

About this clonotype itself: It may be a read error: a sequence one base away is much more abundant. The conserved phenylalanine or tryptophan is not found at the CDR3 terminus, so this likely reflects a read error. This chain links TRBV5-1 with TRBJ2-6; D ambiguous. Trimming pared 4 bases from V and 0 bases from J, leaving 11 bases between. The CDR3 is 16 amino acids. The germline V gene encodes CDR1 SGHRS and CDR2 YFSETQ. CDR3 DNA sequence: TGCGCCAGCAGCCCTCCTCCCAGCTCTGGGGCCAACGTCCTGACTTTG. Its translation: CASSPPPSSGANVLTL.

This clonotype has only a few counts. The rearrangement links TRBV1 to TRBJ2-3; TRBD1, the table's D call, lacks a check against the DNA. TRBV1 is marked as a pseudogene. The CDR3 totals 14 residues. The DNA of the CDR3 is TGCACCAGCAGAACAACGGGGGGCGCGGATACGCAGTATTTT. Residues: CTSRTTGGADTQYF.

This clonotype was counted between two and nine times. DNA for the CDR3: TGTGCCAGCTCACCACAGGGGGCCCTGGTCGAGCAGTACTTC. It yields the protein CASSPQGALVEQYF. The chain has TRBV18 and TRBJ2-7; 7 nucleotides line up with TRBD1. Germline-derived CDR1 and CDR2 are KGHSH and LQKENI. CDR3 length: 14 residues. V lost 1 base to trimming and J lost 6 bases; unmatched junction nucleotides: 6.

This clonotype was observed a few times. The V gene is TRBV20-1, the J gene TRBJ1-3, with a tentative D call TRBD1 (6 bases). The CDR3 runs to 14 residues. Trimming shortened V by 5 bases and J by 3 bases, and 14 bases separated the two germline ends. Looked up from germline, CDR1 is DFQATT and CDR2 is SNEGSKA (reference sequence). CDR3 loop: CSAPRGGGGNTIYF. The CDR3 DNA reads TGCAGTGCTCCGAGGGGGGGTGGTGGAAACACCATATATTTT.

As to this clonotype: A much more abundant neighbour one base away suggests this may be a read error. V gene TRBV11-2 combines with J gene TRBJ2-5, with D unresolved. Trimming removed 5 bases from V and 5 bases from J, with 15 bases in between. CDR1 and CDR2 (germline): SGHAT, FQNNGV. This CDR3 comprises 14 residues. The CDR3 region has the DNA TGTGCCAGCAGCCGGGCCGCGGCCGGGGAGACCCAGTACTTC. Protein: CASSRAAAGETQYF.

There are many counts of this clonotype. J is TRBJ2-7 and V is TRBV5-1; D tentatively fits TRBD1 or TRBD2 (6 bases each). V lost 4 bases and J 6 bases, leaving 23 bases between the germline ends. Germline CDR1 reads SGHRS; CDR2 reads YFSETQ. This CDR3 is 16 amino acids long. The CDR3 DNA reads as TGCGCCAGCAGCCCCCAGCCCCAGGGGATGGGAGGCGAGCAGTACTTC. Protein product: CASSPQPQGMGGEQYF.

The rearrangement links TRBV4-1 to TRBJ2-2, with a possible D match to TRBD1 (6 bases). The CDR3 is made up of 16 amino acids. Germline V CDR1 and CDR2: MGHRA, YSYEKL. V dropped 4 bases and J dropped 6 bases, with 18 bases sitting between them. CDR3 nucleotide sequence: TGCGCCAGCAGCCCCTCCCCAGGGGAAGGGTCCGGGGAGCTGTTTTTT. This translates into CASSPSPGEGSGELFF.

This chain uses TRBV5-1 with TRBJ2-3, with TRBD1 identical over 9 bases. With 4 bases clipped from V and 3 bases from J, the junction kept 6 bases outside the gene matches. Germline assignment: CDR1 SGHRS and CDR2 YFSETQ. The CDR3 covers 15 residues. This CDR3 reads CASSMGQGLTDTQYF. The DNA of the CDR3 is TGCGCCAGCAGCATGGGACAGGGATTAACAGATACGCAGTATTTT.

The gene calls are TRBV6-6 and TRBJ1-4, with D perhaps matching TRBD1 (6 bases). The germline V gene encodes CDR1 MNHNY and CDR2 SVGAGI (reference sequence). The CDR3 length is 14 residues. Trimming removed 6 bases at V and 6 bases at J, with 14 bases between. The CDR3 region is CASSPRGIYEKLFF. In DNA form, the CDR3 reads TGTGCCAGCAGCCCCAGGGGTATTTATGAAAAACTGTTTTTT.

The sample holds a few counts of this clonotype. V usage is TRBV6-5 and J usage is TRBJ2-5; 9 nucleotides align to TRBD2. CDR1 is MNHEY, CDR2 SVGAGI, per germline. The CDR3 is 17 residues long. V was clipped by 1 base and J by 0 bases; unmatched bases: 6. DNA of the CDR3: TGTGCCAGCAGTTACTTTGGGCGGGGGGGATACCAAGAGACCCAGTACTTC. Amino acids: CASSYFGRGGYQETQYF.

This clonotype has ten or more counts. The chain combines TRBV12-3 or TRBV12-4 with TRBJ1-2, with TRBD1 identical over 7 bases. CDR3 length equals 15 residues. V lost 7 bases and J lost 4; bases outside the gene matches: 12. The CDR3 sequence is CASTLQSRQGYGYTF. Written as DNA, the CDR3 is TGTGCCAGCACTTTGCAAAGTCGACAGGGCTATGGCTACACCTTC.

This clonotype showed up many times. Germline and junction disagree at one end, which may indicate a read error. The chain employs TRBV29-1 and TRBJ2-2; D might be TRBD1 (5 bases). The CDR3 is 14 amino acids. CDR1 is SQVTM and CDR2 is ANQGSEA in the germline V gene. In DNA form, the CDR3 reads TGCAGCGTGGGGTCACCAGGGAACGCCGGGGAGCTGTTTTTT. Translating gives CSVGSPGNAGELFF.

This CDR3 is CSARGRGGQETQYF. In nucleotides, the CDR3 is TGCAGTGCTAGAGGGCGGGGGGGCCAAGAGACCCAGTACTTC. The chain recombines TRBV20-1 with TRBJ2-5, with 9 bases matching TRBD2. This CDR3 comprises 14 residues. With V trimmed by 1 base and J by 1 base, 1 base remained unmatched. Germline loops: CDR1 DFQATT, CDR2 SNEGSKA (reference sequence).

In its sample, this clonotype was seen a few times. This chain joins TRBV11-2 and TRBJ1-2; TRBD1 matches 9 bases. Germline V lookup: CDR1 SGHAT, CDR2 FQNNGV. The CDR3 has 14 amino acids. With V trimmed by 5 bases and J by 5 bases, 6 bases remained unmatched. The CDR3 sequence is CASSLGQGRYGYTF. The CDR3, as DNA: TGTGCCAGCAGCCTCGGACAGGGGCGTTATGGCTACACCTTC.

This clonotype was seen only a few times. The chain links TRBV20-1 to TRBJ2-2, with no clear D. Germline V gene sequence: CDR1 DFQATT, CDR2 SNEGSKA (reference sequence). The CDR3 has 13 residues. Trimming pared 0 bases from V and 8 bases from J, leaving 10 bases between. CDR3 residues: CSARDRVTGELFF. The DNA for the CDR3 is TGCAGTGCTAGAGATAGAGTTACAGGGGAGCTGTTTTTT.

The chain's CDR3 is CASSQDVLTQETQYF. The CDR3 region has the DNA TGCGCCAGCAGCCAAGATGTACTCACCCAAGAGACCCAGTACTTC. This sequence joins TRBV4-3 and TRBJ2-5; no definite D call. Trimming left V 0 bases short and J 1 base short, with 9 bases between. Germline CDR1 reads LGHNA; CDR2 reads YSLEER. The CDR3 contains 15 residues.

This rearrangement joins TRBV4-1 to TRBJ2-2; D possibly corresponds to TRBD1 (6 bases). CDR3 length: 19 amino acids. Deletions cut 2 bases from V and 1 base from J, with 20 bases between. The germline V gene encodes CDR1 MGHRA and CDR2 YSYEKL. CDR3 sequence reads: CASSQRVVADSGNTGELFF. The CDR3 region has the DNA TGCGCCAGCAGCCAAAGGGTTGTTGCGGACAGCGGGAACACCGGGGAGCTGTTTTTT.

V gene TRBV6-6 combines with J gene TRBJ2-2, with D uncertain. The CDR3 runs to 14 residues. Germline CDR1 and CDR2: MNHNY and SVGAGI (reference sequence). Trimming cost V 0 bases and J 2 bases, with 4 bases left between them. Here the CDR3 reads CASSYSLNTGELFF. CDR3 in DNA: TGTGCCAGCAGTTACTCGCTAAACACCGGGGAGCTGTTTTTT.

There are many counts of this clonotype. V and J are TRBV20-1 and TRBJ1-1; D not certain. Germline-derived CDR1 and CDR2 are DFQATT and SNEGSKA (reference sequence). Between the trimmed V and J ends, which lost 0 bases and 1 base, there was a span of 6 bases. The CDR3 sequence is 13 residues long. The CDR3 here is CSARDRRNTEAFF. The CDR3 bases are TGCAGTGCTAGAGATCGTAGGAACACTGAAGCTTTCTTT.

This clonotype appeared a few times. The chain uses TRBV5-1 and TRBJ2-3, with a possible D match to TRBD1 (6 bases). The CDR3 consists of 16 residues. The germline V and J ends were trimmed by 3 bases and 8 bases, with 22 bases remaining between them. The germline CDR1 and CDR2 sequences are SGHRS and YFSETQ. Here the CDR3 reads CASSSRGRVGLGTQYF. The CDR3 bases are TGCGCCAGCAGCTCCAGGGGCCGTGTGGGGCTGGGTACGCAGTATTTT.

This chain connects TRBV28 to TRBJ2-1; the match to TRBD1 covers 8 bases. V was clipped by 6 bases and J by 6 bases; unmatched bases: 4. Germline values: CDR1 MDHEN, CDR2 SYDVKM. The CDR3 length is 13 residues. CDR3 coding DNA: TGTGCCAGCAGCTGGACAGGGTTCAATGAGCAGTTCTTC. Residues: CASSWTGFNEQFF.

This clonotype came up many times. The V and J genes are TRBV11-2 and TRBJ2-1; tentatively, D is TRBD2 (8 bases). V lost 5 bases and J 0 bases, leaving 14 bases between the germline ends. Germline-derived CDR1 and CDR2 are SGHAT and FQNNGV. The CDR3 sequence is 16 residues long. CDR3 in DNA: TGTGCCAGCAGCCCGCGGGGGGACAGCTCCTACAATGAGCAGTTCTTC. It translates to CASSPRGDSSYNEQFF.

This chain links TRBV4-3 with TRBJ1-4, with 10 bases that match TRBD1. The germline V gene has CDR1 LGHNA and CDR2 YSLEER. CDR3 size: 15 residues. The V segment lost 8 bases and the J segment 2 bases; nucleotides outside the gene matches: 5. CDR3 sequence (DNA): TGCGCCAGCTGCTTGACAGGGGGCACTAATGAAAAACTGTTTTTT. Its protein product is CASCLTGGTNEKLFF.

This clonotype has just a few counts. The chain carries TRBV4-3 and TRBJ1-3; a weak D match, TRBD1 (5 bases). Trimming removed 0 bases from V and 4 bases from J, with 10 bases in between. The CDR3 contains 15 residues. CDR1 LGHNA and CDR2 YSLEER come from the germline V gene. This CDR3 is CASSQDVAGGNTIYF. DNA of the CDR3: TGCGCCAGCAGCCAAGATGTGGCAGGGGGAAACACCATATATTTT.

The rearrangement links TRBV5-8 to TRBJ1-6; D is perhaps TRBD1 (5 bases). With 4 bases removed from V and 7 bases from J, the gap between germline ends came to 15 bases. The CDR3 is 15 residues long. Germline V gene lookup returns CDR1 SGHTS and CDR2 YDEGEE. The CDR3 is CASSPPGPINSPLHF. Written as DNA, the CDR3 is TGTGCCAGCAGCCCGCCGGGACCTATAAATTCACCCCTCCACTTT.